The 17 T cell receptor beta chains below were found in one sample sequenced in a study of graft-versus-host responses after intestinal transplantation. TCRdb keeps only in-frame clones here, not all; method: immunoSEQ multiplex PCR. This table has some 110,000 clones, about 92% appearing once. No antigen is known for these receptors. Source: unstimulated CD8+ T cells sorted from spleen or lymph node cells, taken before transplant. All receptors derive from a human donor who was the organ donor for an intestinal transplant.

The V call is TRBV29-1, the J call TRBJ1-2; D may be TRBD1 (5 bases). CDR3 size: 12 residues. The ends were cut back, 6 bases at V and 2 bases at J, with 10 bases in the middle. Germline assignment: CDR1 SQVTM and CDR2 ANQGSEA. The CDR3, as DNA: TGCAGCGTCAGGGAAGCCAACTATGGCTACACCTTC. Translation: CSVREANYGYTF.

The rearrangement uses TRBV9 and TRBJ1-2; D remains unclear. CDR3 length equals 11 residues. Germline V gene sequence: CDR1 SGDLS, CDR2 YYNGEE. The V end was cut by 5 bases, the J end by 9 bases, with 11 bases between. CDR3 DNA: TGTGCCAGCAGTCAGATAGGGAGCTACACCTTC. Translated: CASSQIGSYTF. Based on the CDR3 plus reference TRBV9 and TRBJ1-2, the full variable domain is DSGVTQTPKHLITATGQRVTLRCSPRSGDLSVYWYQQSLDQGLQFLIQYYNGEERAKGNILERFSAQQFPDLHSELNLSSLELGDSALYFCASSQIGSYTFGSGTRLTVV.

The chain has TRBV28 and TRBJ1-1, with D tentatively TRBD1 (5 bases). The CDR3 runs 12 residues. The V and J ends lost 2 bases and 6 bases respectively, with 7 bases between them. From germline, CDR1 is MDHEN and CDR2 SYDVKM. The DNA for the CDR3 is TGTGCCAGCAGTTTACAGGGACCTGAAGCTTTCTTT. Encoded protein: CASSLQGPEAFF.

The chain carries TRBV6-5 and TRBJ2-1; possible D gene TRBD2, 6 bases. CDR1 and CDR2 (germline): MNHEY, SVGAGI. V lost 2 bases and J lost 5, with 10 bases in between. This CDR3 contains 14 residues. This CDR3 is CASSYRGGDNEQFF. The CDR3 DNA follows: TGTGCCAGCAGTTACCGGGGAGGAGACAATGAGCAGTTCTTC.

CDR3 amino acids: CASRPQGWGQPQHF. CDR3 bases: TGTGCCAGCAGACCCCAGGGATGGGGTCAGCCCCAGCATTTT. The gene calls are TRBV27 and TRBJ1-5, with a tentative D call TRBD1 (5 bases). Looked up from germline, CDR1 is MNHEY and CDR2 is SMNVEV (reference sequence). Trimming cost V 6 bases and J 6 bases, with 15 bases left between them. The CDR3 extends over 14 amino acids.

The chain links TRBV10-3 to TRBJ2-5; 8 positions match TRBD2. The V segment lost 0 bases and the J segment 2 bases; nucleotides outside the gene matches: 5. This CDR3 has 16 amino acids. The germline gives CDR1 ENHRY, CDR2 SYGVKD. CDR3 bases: TGTGCCATCAGTGAGTCTCTGCGGGAGGCTCAAGAGACCCAGTACTTC. Amino acids: CAISESLREAQETQYF.

The count of this clone is one. This chain links TRBV27 with TRBJ2-3, with 9 nucleotides matching TRBD1. V shed 1 base and J 4 bases; nucleotides not matched to a gene: 6. The V gene's germline CDR1 is MNHEY and CDR2 SMNVEV (reference sequence). The CDR3 is made up of 16 amino acids. DNA of the CDR3: TGTGCCAGCAGTTTATTACAGGGGGCCGAGGCAGATACGCAGTATTTT. The encoded protein is CASSLLQGAEADTQYF.

The chain recombines TRBV2 with TRBJ2-7; D is tentatively TRBD1 or TRBD2 (5 bases each). Trimming cost V 7 bases and J 4 bases, with 14 bases left between them. CDR1 is SNHLY and CDR2 is FYNNEI in the germline V gene. The CDR3 spans 13 residues. The CDR3 spells CASKEDQGYEQYF. CDR3 bases: TGTGCCAGCAAGGAGGATCAGGGATACGAGCAGTACTTC.

This chain links TRBV7-6 with TRBJ2-7; D is uncertain. The CDR3 spans 15 residues. V shed 1 base and J shed 2 bases, with 12 bases lying between them. Germline CDR1 reads SGHVS; CDR2 reads FNYEAQ. The CDR3 DNA sequence: TGTGCCAGCAGCTTAGGGCCCCCTGGGGCCTACGAGCAGTACTTC. It is translated as CASSLGPPGAYEQYF.

The chain recombines TRBV10-1 with TRBJ1-2; D unclear. The CDR3 spans 17 residues. The germline V gene has CDR1 WNHNN and CDR2 SYGVQD (reference sequence). V lost 5 bases and J 4 bases, leaving 23 bases between the germline ends. CDR3 nucleotides: TGCGCCAGCAGTACAATGGCAAGATCGCGAAAGATCTATGGCTACACCTTC. The encoded protein is CASSTMARSRKIYGYTF.

This clone was counted a single time. This chain joins TRBV30 and TRBJ2-1, with no clear D. Germline V gene sequence: CDR1 GTSNPN, CDR2 SVGIG (reference sequence). The CDR3 is 11 residues long. Trimming removed 5 bases at V and 4 bases at J, with 6 bases between. The CDR3 region has the DNA TGTGCCTGGTTGGAATACAATGAGCAGTTCTTC. This codes for CAWLEYNEQFF.

The gene calls are TRBV13 and TRBJ2-3; D not resolved. The germline V gene has CDR1 PRHDT and CDR2 FYEKMQ (reference sequence). The CDR3 extends over 14 amino acids. V was shortened by 0 bases and J by 3 bases, with 7 bases between the two germline ends. DNA of the CDR3: TGTGCCAGCAGCTTAGGCGTGACGACAGATACGCAGTATTTT. Translation: CASSLGVTTDTQYF.

V usage is TRBV9 and J usage is TRBJ2-3, with 14 bases lining up with TRBD2. J gave up 6 bases and V 0 bases, and 9 bases lay outside the gene matches. Looked up from germline, CDR1 is SGDLS and CDR2 is YYNGEE. The CDR3 runs to 18 residues. The CDR3 protein is CASSVEPGGLAGVDTQYF. The DNA of the CDR3 is TGTGCCAGCAGCGTAGAGCCGGGGGGACTAGCGGGAGTGGATACGCAGTATTTT.

The gene calls are TRBV18 and TRBJ1-4; D gene ambiguous. The length of the CDR3 is 17 residues. V lost 6 bases, J lost 5 bases, and 22 bases lay in between. Germline V CDR1 and CDR2: KGHSH, LQKENI. CDR3 sequence: CASSPSGVQGPNEKLFF. CDR3 bases: TGTGCCAGCTCCCCAAGTGGGGTCCAAGGACCAAATGAAAAACTGTTTTTT. The variable domain in full, with the rest retrieved from reference TRBV18 and TRBJ1-4, is NAGVMQNPRHLVRRRGQEARLRCSPMKGHSHVYWYRQLPEEGLKFMVYLQKENIIDESGMPKERFSAEFPKEGPSILRIQQVVRGDSAAYFCASSPSGVQGPNEKLFFGSGTQLSVL.

The rearrangement links TRBV11-2 to TRBJ2-3, with D perhaps matching TRBD1 (7 bases). V lost 5 bases and J 4 bases, leaving 16 bases between the germline ends. CDR3 size: 15 residues. Germline CDR1 SGHAT, CDR2 FQNNGV. The CDR3: CASSARGERSDTQYF. The CDR3 coding sequence is TGTGCCAGCAGCGCCAGGGGGGAGAGATCAGATACGCAGTATTTT.

This clone has only one observation. The V and J genes are TRBV4-3 and TRBJ2-3; 7 bases fit TRBD2. CDR1 is LGHNA, CDR2 YSLEER, per germline. The CDR3 consists of 17 residues. The V and J ends lost 0 bases and 0 bases, in that order; junction bases with no gene match: 6. CDR3 residues: CASSQDLASGSTDTQYF. Here the CDR3 DNA reads TGCGCCAGCAGCCAAGATCTAGCTAGCGGTAGCACAGATACGCAGTATTTT.

The V and J genes are TRBV4-3 and TRBJ2-1; tentatively, D is TRBD2 (5 bases). Per the germline V gene, CDR1 is LGHNA and CDR2 is YSLEER. V shed 3 bases and J shed 7 bases, with 16 bases lying between them. CDR3 length: 15 amino acids. This chain's CDR3 is CASSHKLGFTNEQFF. The CDR3 DNA follows: TGCGCCAGCAGCCACAAACTAGGGTTTACAAATGAGCAGTTCTTC.